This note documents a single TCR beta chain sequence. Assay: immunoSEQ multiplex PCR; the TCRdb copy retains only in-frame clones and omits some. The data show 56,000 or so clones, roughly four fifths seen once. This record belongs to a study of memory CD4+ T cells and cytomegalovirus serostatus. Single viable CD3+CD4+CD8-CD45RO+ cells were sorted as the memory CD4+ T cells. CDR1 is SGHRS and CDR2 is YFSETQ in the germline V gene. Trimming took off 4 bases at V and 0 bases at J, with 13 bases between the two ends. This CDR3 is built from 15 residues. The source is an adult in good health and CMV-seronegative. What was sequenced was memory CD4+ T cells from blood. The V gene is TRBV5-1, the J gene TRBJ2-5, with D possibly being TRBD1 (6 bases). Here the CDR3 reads CASSPGDTYQETQYF. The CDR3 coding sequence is TGCGCCAGCAGCCCCGGGGACACCTACCAAGAGACCCAGTACTTC. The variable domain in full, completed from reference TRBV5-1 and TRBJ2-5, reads KAGVTQTPRYLIKTRGQQVTLSCSPISGHRSVSWYQQTPGQGLQFLFEYFSETQRNKGNFPGRFSGRQFSNSRSEMNVSTLELGDSALYLCASSPGDTYQETQYFGPGTRLLVL.